This T cell receptor beta chain was recorded in a study of T cells in women clearing cervical HPV infection. Points from the study as a whole: TRBV6-7 abundance was lower in cases than controls (about 0.099% versus 0.16%).

Concerning this clone: Its antigen is currently unknown. The read comes to an end 3 residues before the CDR3 does, leaving the germline J gene to fill in the end.

The CDR3 length is 12 residues. TCRdb keeps only in-frame clones here, not all; method: immunoSEQ multiplex PCR. This sample's table reports about 39,000 clones. This clonotype was sampled from a woman aged 18 to 75 with a cervical HPV16 infection that either progressed to CIN3+ or cleared (not recorded which). The material sequenced was blood buffy coat. This chain joins TRBV23-1 and TRBJ1-2; D remains ambiguous. TRBV23-1 qualifies as an ORF whose function is uncertain. The part of the CDR3 DNA that was read is TGCGCCAACCTGAGAGGGCTATACGAC. Translating gives CANLRGLYD. The entire CDR3 is CANLRGLYDYTF.